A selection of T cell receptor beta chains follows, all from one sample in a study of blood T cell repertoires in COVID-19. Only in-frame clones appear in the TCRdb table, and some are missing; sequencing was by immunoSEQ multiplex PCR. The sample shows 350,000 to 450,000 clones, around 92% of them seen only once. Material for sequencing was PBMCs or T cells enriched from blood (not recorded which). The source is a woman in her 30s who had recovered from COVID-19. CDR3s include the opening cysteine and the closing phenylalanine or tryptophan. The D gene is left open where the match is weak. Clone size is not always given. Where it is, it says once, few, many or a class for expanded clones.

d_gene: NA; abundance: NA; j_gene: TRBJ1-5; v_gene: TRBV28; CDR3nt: TGTGCCAGCAGGGGAAGCCGGGGACAGCCCCAGCATTTT; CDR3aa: CASRGSRGQPQHF
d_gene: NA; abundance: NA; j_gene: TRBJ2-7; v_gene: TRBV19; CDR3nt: TGTGCCAGTAGTATGGGGCAGGTCGCCCATTACGAGCAGTACTTC; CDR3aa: CASSMGQVAHYEQYF
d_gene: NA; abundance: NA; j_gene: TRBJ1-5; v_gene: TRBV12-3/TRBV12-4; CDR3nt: TGTGCCAGCAGCCGGGGTTTTAATCAGCCCCAGCATTTT; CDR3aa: CASSRGFNQPQHF
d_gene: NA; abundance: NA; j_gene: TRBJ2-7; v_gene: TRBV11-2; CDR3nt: TGTGCCAGCAGCCTGGAAGGAGCGGCCCCTTTGGAGCAGTACTTC; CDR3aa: CASSLEGAAPLEQYF
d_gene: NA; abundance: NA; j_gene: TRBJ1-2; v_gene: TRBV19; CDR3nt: TGTGCCACCGGAGGGCAGAGCTATGGCTACACCTTC; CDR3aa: CATGGQSYGYTF
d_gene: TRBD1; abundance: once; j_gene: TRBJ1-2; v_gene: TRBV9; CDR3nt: TGTGCCAGCAGCTCCGGGGACAGGGGCTATGGCTACACCTTC; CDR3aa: CASSSGDRGYGYTF
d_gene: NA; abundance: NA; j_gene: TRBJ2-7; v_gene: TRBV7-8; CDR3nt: TGTGCCAGCAGCCTTTTCACCGGGACACAATACGAGCAGTACTTC; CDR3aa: CASSLFTGTQYEQYF
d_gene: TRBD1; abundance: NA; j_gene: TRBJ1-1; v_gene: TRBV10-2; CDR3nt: TGCGCCAGCACAATTAACAGGGGAAGCACTGAAGCTTTCTTT; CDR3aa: CASTINRGSTEAFF
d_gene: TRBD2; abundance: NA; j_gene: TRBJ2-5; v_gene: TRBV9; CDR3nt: TGTGCCAGCAGCTCCGGGACTAGCGGACAAGAGACCCAGTACTTC; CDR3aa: CASSSGTSGQETQYF
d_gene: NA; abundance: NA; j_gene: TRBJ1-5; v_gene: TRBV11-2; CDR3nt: TGTGCCAGCAGCTTAGGGGACTATAGCAATCAGCCCCAGCATTTT; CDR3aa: CASSLGDYSNQPQHF
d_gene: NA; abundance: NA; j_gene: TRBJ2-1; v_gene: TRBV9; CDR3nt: TGTGCCAGCAGCGCCCATTTGGAGGGGAGGAACAATGAGCAGTTCTTC; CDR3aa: CASSAHLEGRNNEQFF
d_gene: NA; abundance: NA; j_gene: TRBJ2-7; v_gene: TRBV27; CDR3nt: TGTGCCAGCAGTTTTGTACGCCAGTCTGCCTACGAGCAGTACTTC; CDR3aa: CASSFVRQSAYEQYF
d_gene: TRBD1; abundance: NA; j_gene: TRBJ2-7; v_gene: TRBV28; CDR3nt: TGTGCCAGCAGTTTAAGGCCGGGACAGGGGAGTTACGAGCAGTACTTC; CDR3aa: CASSLRPGQGSYEQYF
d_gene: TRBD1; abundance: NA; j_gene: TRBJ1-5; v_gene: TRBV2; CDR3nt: TGTGCCAGCAGTAAGACAGGGAATCAGCCCCAGCATTTT; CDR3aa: CASSKTGNQPQHF
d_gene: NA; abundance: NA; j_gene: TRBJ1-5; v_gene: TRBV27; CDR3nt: TGTGCCAGCAGGTCCGGAGGCTGGTATTATAGCAATCAGCCCCAGCATTTT; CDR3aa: CASRSGGWYYSNQPQHF
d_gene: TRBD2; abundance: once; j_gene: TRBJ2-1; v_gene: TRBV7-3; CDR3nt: TGTGCCAGCAGCCAAGCCGGACTAGCGGACAATGAGCAGTTCTTC; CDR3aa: CASSQAGLADNEQFF
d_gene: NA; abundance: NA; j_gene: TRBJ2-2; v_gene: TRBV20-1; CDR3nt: TGCAGTGCTCAGGCCGGGGAGCTGTTTTTT; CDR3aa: CSAQAGELFF
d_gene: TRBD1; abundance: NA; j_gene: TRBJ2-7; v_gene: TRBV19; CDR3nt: TGTGCCAGTGGTTCGGGACAGGGTACCCACGAGCAGTACTTC; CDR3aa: CASGSGQGTHEQYF
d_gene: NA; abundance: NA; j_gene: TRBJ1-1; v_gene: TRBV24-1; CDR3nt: TGTGCAGGGTGGATGGGGTTATTAGGGGGGGGCTCAGGGGACACTGAAGCTTTCTTT; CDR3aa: CAGWMGLLGGGSGDTEAFF
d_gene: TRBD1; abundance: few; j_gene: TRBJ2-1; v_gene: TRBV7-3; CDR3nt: TGTGCCAGCAGCCCCAGGGGGAAATCCTACAATGAGCAGTTCTTC; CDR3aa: CASSPRGKSYNEQFF
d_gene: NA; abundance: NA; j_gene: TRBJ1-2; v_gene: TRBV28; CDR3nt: TGTGCCAGCAGTCCATCTAGACGGCAGTTCTATGGCTACACCTTC; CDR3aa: CASSPSRRQFYGYTF
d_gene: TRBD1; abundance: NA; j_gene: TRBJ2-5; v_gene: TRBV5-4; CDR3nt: TGTGCCAGCAGCCCGAGGACAGGGAGGGAGACCCAGTACTTC; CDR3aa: CASSPRTGRETQYF
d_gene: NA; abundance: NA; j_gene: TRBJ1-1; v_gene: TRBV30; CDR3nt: TGTGCCTGGAGTTTCCGGGAGAGTGAAGCTTTCTTT; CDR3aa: CAWSFRESEAFF
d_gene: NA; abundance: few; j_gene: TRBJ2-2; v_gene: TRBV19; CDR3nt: TGTGCCAGTACCGTGACAGCTAACACCGGGGAGCTGTTTTTT; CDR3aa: CASTVTANTGELFF
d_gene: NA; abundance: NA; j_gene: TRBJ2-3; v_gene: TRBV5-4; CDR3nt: TGTGCCAGCAGCTCCGGACAGAGCACAGATACGCAGTATTTT; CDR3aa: CASSSGQSTDTQYF
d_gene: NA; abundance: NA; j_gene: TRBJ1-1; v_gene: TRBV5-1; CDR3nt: TGCGCCAGCAGTTATACTCGACAGGAAAATTCTGAAGCTTTCTTT; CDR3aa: CASSYTRQENSEAFF
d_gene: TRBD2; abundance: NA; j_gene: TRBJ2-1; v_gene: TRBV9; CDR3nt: TGTGCCAGCAGAGATGTAGCGGCTAGCGGGAGTCCGAGCTCCTACAATGAGCAGTTCTTC; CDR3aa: CASRDVAASGSPSSYNEQFF
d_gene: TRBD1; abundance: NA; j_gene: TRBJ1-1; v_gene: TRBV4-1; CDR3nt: TGCGCCAGCAGCCAAGAGTGGACAGGGGAATCGATTACTGAAGCTTTCTTT; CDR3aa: CASSQEWTGESITEAFF
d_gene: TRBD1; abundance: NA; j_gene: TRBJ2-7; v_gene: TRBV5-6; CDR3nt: TGTGCCAGAGGGACAGATCGAAATGCCGAGCAGTACTTC; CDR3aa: CARGTDRNAEQYF
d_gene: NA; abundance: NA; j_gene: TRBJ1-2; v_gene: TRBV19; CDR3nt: TGTGCCAGTAAAAAACAGGGTGCGAACGAACACTATGGCTACACCTTC; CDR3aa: CASKKQGANEHYGYTF
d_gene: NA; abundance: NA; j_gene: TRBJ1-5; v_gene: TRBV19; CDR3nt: TGTGCCAGTAGTGCCTCCAGCGATAGCAATCAGCCCCAGCATTTT; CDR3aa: CASSASSDSNQPQHF